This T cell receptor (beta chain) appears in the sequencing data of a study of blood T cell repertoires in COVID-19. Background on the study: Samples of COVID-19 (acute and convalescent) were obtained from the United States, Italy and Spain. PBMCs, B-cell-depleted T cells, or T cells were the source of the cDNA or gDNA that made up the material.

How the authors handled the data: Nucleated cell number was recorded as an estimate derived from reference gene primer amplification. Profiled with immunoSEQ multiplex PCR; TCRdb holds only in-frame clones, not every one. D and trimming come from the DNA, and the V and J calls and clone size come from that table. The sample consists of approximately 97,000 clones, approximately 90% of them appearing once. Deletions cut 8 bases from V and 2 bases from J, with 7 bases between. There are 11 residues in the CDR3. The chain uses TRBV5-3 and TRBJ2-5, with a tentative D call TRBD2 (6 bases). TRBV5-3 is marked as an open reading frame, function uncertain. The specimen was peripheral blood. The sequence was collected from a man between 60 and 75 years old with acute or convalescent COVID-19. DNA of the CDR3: TGTGCCAGGGGGGGACAAGAGACCCAGTACTTC. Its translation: CARGGQETQYF.